Presented here are 30 T cell receptor beta chains from one specimen sequenced in a study of shared clonotypes between healthy human individuals. The method was immunoSEQ multiplex PCR; TCRdb's version includes in-frame clones alone and lacks a portion of them. The sample holds over a million clones, about 84% seen once. Material for sequencing was memory CD4+ T cells from PBMCs. Stated subset: CD45RA-negative fraction. These receptors all stem from a man between 18 and 29 years old in good health. Some clones in this sample may be carry-over from other donors' samples.

V is TRBV4-3 and J is TRBJ1-5; D is unclear. The CDR3 runs to 17 residues. The germline V gene has CDR1 LGHNA and CDR2 YSLEER. Trimming cost V 0 bases and J 0 bases, with 12 bases left between them. The CDR3 spells CASSQEVAGNSNQPQHF. CDR3 nucleotide sequence: TGCGCCAGCAGCCAAGAGGTCGCCGGGAATAGCAATCAGCCCCAGCATTTT.

V usage is TRBV7-9 and J usage is TRBJ2-6; D is uncertain. CDR3 length equals 19 residues. The V and J ends lost 4 bases and 4 bases respectively, with 23 bases between them. Germline V CDR1 and CDR2: SEHNR, FQNEAQ (reference sequence). The CDR3 reads CASSSSPAGGLAGANVLTF. CDR3 DNA sequence: TGTGCCAGCAGCTCCTCCCCCGCTGGTGGGCTGGCAGGGGCCAACGTCCTGACTTTC.

The chain links TRBV2 to TRBJ2-7; TRBD2 matches at 13 bases. Germline V CDR1 and CDR2: SNHLY, FYNNEI. V shed 7 bases, J shed 0 bases, and the junction held 3 bases outside the gene matches. This CDR3 comprises 15 residues. The DNA for the CDR3 is TGTGCCAGCATGGGACTAGCGGGATCCTCCTACGAGCAGTACTTC. It codes for CASMGLAGSSYEQYF.

The chain links TRBV6-6 to TRBJ1-5, with D maybe TRBD1 (5 bases). CDR1 is MNHNY, CDR2 SVGAGI, per germline (reference sequence). V was pared by 0 bases and J by 2 bases, with 11 bases between. The CDR3 is 16 residues long. CDR3 loop: CASSYSSQGGNQPQHF. The DNA of the CDR3 is TGTGCCAGCAGTTACTCGAGTCAGGGAGGCAATCAGCCCCAGCATTTT.

The V call is TRBV7-7, the J call TRBJ2-3; 12 positions match TRBD2. Unmatched junction bases numbered 3, after V lost 5 bases and J lost 9 bases. Germline CDR1 is SSHAT and CDR2 is FNYEAQ (reference sequence). The CDR3 has 13 amino acids. CDR3 amino acids: CASSTLAGGTQYF. The CDR3 nucleotides are TGTGCCAGCAGCACCCTAGCGGGAGGGACGCAGTATTTT.

Ten or more counts support this clone. J is TRBJ1-4 and V is TRBV11-2; 7 bases align to TRBD1. The J segment lost 8 bases and the V segment lost 4 bases, leaving 16 bases of the junction unmatched. Germline loops: CDR1 SGHAT, CDR2 FQNNGV. The CDR3 contains 17 residues. The chain's CDR3 is CASSSLSGRGPVEKLFF. The CDR3 DNA follows: TGTGCCAGCAGCTCCCTGAGCGGTAGGGGGCCGGTGGAAAAACTGTTTTTT.

The chain employs TRBV9 and TRBJ2-3; D may be TRBD2 (5 bases). Trimming stripped 3 bases from V and 5 bases from J, with 16 bases between. Per the germline V gene, CDR1 is SGDLS and CDR2 is YYNGEE. The CDR3 covers 15 residues. The CDR3 nucleotides are TGTGCCAGCAGCGCCTCTAGCTCCTGGGGAGATACGCAGTATTTT. Amino acid sequence: CASSASSSWGDTQYF.

CDR3 DNA: TGTGCCAGCAGCGTAGGGCGTCTAGCGGGGCAAGAGACCCAGTACTTC. This gives the protein CASSVGRLAGQETQYF. The chain uses TRBV9 and TRBJ2-5; TRBD2 aligns across 9 bases. The germline V gene encodes CDR1 SGDLS and CDR2 YYNGEE. Trimming cost V 0 bases and J 2 bases; bases outside gene matches: 5. The CDR3 runs to 16 residues.

The chain employs TRBV6-6 and TRBJ1-2, with no clear D. V was pared by 0 bases and J by 4 bases, with 12 bases between. This CDR3 is 15 amino acids long. CDR1 and CDR2 (germline): MNHNY, SVGAGI (reference sequence). The CDR3: CASSYSSAGLYGYTF. DNA for the CDR3: TGTGCCAGCAGTTACTCGTCGGCCGGCCTCTATGGCTACACCTTC.

V and J are TRBV2 and TRBJ2-7, with D possibly matching TRBD2 (6 bases). The CDR3 is 12 amino acids. Trimming left V 8 bases short and J 3 bases short, with 11 bases between. CDR1 and CDR2 from the germline V gene are SNHLY and FYNNEI. CDR3 sequence (DNA): TGTGCCAGCCGGGACGGGGGCTACGAGCAGTACTTC. Protein: CASRDGGYEQYF. The entire variable domain, with the rest obtained from reference TRBV2 and TRBJ2-7, is as follows: EPEVTQTPSHQVTQMGQEVILRCVPISNHLYFYWYRQILGQKVEFLVSFYNNEISEKSEIFDDQFSVERPDGSNFTLKIRSTKLEDSAMYFCASRDGGYEQYFGPGTRLTVT.

The chain uses TRBV5-5 and TRBJ1-2; 7 nucleotides match TRBD1. The J segment lost 8 bases and the V segment lost 3 bases, leaving 13 bases of the junction unmatched. The CDR3 is made up of 15 amino acids. In germline, CDR1 is SGHKS, CDR2 YYEKEE (reference sequence). CDR3 sequence (DNA): TGTGCCAGCAGCTGGGGACAGCCCGGCTATTCCGGCTACACCTTC. It translates to CASSWGQPGYSGYTF.

The chain joins TRBV10-3 to TRBJ2-7; the match to TRBD1 covers 8 bases. V dropped 5 bases and J dropped 5; count of bases not matched to a gene: 11. The CDR3 contains 15 residues. The V gene's germline CDR1 is ENHRY and CDR2 SYGVKD. The CDR3 is CAISRNMDRAHEQYF. DNA for the CDR3: TGTGCCATCAGTCGTAATATGGACAGGGCCCACGAGCAGTACTTC.

This chain links TRBV28 with TRBJ2-7, with 9 positions matching TRBD1. From germline, CDR1 is MDHEN and CDR2 SYDVKM. V gave up 5 bases and J gave up 4 bases; unmatched junction bases: 6. The CDR3 has 14 residues. The CDR3 DNA follows: TGTGCCAGCAGTCACACAGGGGGCTTATACGAGCAGTACTTC. Protein product: CASSHTGGLYEQYF.

The chain combines TRBV30 with TRBJ2-3; either TRBD1 or TRBD2 may supply D (5 bases each). This CDR3 region has 12 residues. V was shortened by 5 bases and J by 8 bases, with 14 bases between the two germline ends. Germline values: CDR1 GTSNPN, CDR2 SVGIG (reference sequence). The CDR3, as DNA: TGTGCCTGGTCCCGGATGGGGACTACGCAGTATTTT. Translation: CAWSRMGTTQYF.

This clone was seen more than once but under ten times. CDR3 DNA sequence: TGCGCCAGCAGCCCCGCAGTAGCTTCCTACAATGAGCAGTTCTTC. It specifies CASSPAVASYNEQFF. The rearrangement uses TRBV4-1 and TRBJ2-1; D is undetermined. CDR3 length: 15 residues. The V end lost 4 bases, the J end lost 1 base, and 11 bases lay between the germline ends. Germline lookup yields CDR1 MGHRA and CDR2 YSYEKL.

This clone was seen only once. The chain recombines TRBV7-2 with TRBJ2-3, with D perhaps TRBD1 (6 bases). This CDR3 is built from 14 residues. The germline V gene has CDR1 SGHTA and CDR2 FQGNSA. V lost 1 base, J lost 6 bases, and 11 bases lay in between. The DNA for the CDR3 is TGTGCCAGCAGCTTAGGTTTACAGGGCGATACGCAGTATTTT. It translates to CASSLGLQGDTQYF.

As to this clone: Other DNA sequences in this specimen translate into the identical CDR3. This chain joins TRBV7-2 and TRBJ2-3, with D unclear. Germline V CDR1 and CDR2: SGHTA, FQGNSA. This CDR3 contains 12 residues. Trimming stripped 5 bases from V and 2 bases from J, with 5 bases between. The CDR3 spells CASSPYTDTQYF. The DNA of the CDR3 is TGTGCCAGCAGCCCGTACACAGATACGCAGTATTTT.

The rearrangement joins TRBV15 to TRBJ1-3; 9 nucleotides match TRBD1. Germline CDR1 reads LNHNV; CDR2 reads YYDKDF (reference sequence). Unmatched junction bases numbered 1, after V lost 3 bases and J lost 4 bases. This CDR3 is built from 14 residues. DNA of the CDR3: TGTGCCACCAGCAGTGGGACAGGGGGAAACACCATATATTTT. As protein: CATSSGTGGNTIYF.

Concerning this clone: Other DNA sequences in the same sample also yield this CDR3. The chain carries TRBV30 and TRBJ1-5; possible D gene TRBD1, 5 bases. The CDR3 sequence is 14 residues long. Germline CDR1 and CDR2: GTSNPN and SVGIG (reference sequence). Trimming pared 3 bases from V and 4 bases from J, leaving 13 bases between. The CDR3 coding sequence is TGTGCCTGGAGCACGGGACGGCTAAATCAGCCCCAGCATTTT. This gives the protein CAWSTGRLNQPQHF.

V is TRBV5-1 and J is TRBJ2-7; 9 nucleotides match TRBD1. Germline V CDR1 and CDR2: SGHRS, YFSETQ. This CDR3 region has 16 residues. The junction had 5 bases not matched to a gene; V was cut back by 1 base and J by 0 bases. This chain's CDR3 is CASSLTGQGSSYEQYF. CDR3 in DNA: TGCGCCAGCAGCTTGACTGGACAGGGGAGCTCCTACGAGCAGTACTTC. The full variable domain, its missing parts supplied by reference TRBV5-1 and TRBJ2-7, is KAGVTQTPRYLIKTRGQQVTLSCSPISGHRSVSWYQQTPGQGLQFLFEYFSETQRNKGNFPGRFSGRQFSNSRSEMNVSTLELGDSALYLCASSLTGQGSSYEQYFGPGTRLTVT.

The DNA of the CDR3 is TGTGCCAGCAGACCGGGACTAGCGGGAATCTACGAGCAGTACTTC. The encoded protein is CASRPGLAGIYEQYF. This chain joins TRBV7-8 and TRBJ2-7, with TRBD2 identical over 13 bases. J lost 3 bases, V lost 6 bases, and 5 bases had no gene match. The CDR3 extends over 15 amino acids. Germline V gives CDR1 SGHVS, CDR2 FQNEAQ.

On this clone: In the same sample, other DNA sequences code for this CDR3. The chain uses TRBV28 and TRBJ1-5, with D tentatively TRBD1 (5 bases). Germline V gene data show CDR1 as MDHEN and CDR2 as SYDVKM. This CDR3 comprises 15 residues. V was trimmed by 3 bases and J by 4 bases, leaving 13 bases between them. CDR3 coding DNA: TGTGCCAGCAGTTTTGGCGCCGGGGGGAATCAGCCCCAGCATTTT. It specifies CASSFGAGGNQPQHF.

This clone appeared a few times. This chain uses TRBV5-8 with TRBJ1-4, with D hard to call. Germline V CDR1 and CDR2: SGHTS, YDEGEE. Trimming pared 9 bases from V and 7 bases from J, leaving 16 bases between. The CDR3 sequence is 13 residues long. The CDR3: CATRAISGEKLFF. The CDR3 DNA reads TGTGCCACCCGGGCGATTTCTGGTGAAAAACTGTTTTTT.

The V call is TRBV28, the J call TRBJ1-2, with 7 positions matching TRBD1. There are 14 residues in the CDR3. J gave up 2 bases and V 5 bases, and 5 bases lay outside the gene matches. Germline lookup yields CDR1 MDHEN and CDR2 SYDVKM. CDR3 protein: CASSRWDRNYGYTF. CDR3 DNA: TGTGCCAGCAGTAGATGGGACAGAAACTATGGCTACACCTTC.

This clone was seen more than once but under ten times. The V gene is TRBV11-2, the J gene TRBJ2-7; TRBD2 might be the D (6 bases). The germline gives CDR1 SGHAT, CDR2 FQNNGV. With 4 bases removed from V and 9 bases from J, the gap between germline ends came to 19 bases. This CDR3 has 14 residues. The CDR3 bases are TGTGCCAGCAGCTCCATCGGGGGAGGCCAGGGGCAGTACTTC. Residues: CASSSIGGGQGQYF.

This clone was detected once. The chain is built from TRBV7-9 and TRBJ2-1; 7 positions agree with TRBD1. V was pared by 1 base and J by 15 bases, with 3 bases of the junction left unmatched. The CDR3 has 11 residues. Germline V gene sequence: CDR1 SEHNR, CDR2 FQNEAQ (reference sequence). The chain's CDR3 is CASSLEGARFF. The CDR3 coding sequence is TGTGCCAGCAGCTTAGAGGGGGCTCGGTTCTTC.

The J gene is TRBJ2-7, the V gene TRBV11-2, with 7 bases aligning to TRBD1. With 6 bases clipped from V and 0 bases from J, the junction kept 8 bases outside the gene matches. The CDR3 length is 15 residues. Germline V gives CDR1 SGHAT, CDR2 FQNNGV. CDR3 sequence (DNA): TGTGCCAGCAGTTTTGGACAGGTCTTCTCCTACGAGCAGTACTTC. It specifies CASSFGQVFSYEQYF. Full variable domain (missing parts from reference TRBV11-2 and TRBJ2-7): EAGVAQSPRYKIIEKRQSVAFWCNPISGHATLYWYQQILGQGPKLLIQFQNNGVVDDSQLPKDRFSAERLKGVDSTLKIQPAKLEDSAVYLCASSFGQVFSYEQYFGPGTRLTVT.

This chain links TRBV5-1 with TRBJ1-1; D is undetermined. The V gene lost 4 bases and the J gene lost 8 bases, with 15 bases spanning the gap. The V gene's germline CDR1 is SGHRS and CDR2 YFSETQ. This CDR3 spans 13 amino acids. CDR3 coding DNA: TGCGCCAGCAGCCGCGACGGAAGTACCGAAGCTTTCTTT. Its protein product is CASSRDGSTEAFF.

This chain joins TRBV30 and TRBJ2-1, with 7 nucleotides matching TRBD2. CDR3 length: 17 amino acids. From germline, CDR1 is GTSNPN and CDR2 SVGIG (reference sequence). With V trimmed by 3 bases and J by 0 bases, 11 bases remained unmatched. This CDR3 reads CAWSGASGFSSYNEQFF. The CDR3 DNA reads TGTGCCTGGAGCGGGGCTAGCGGATTCTCCTCCTACAATGAGCAGTTCTTC.

This chain uses TRBV7-2 with TRBJ1-5; D call uncertain. The CDR3 loop spans 15 amino acids. CDR1 and CDR2 (germline): SGHTA, FQGNSA. Deletions cut 3 bases from V and 5 bases from J, with 14 bases between. This chain's CDR3 is CASSFGPVQYQPQHF. The CDR3 coding sequence is TGTGCCAGCAGCTTCGGCCCAGTCCAATATCAGCCCCAGCATTTT.